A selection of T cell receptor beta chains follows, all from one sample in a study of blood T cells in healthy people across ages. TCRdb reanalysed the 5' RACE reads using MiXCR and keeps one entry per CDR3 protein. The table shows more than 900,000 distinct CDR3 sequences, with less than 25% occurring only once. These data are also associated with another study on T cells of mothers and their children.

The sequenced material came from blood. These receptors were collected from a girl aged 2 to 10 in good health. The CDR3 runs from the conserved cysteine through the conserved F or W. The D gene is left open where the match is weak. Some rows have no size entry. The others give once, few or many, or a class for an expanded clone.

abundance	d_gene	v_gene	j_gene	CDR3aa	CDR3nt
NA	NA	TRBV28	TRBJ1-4	CASSQTPRNEKLFF	TGTGCCAGCAGTCAAACCCCGAGAAATGAAAAACTGTTTTTT
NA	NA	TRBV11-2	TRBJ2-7	CASTLKRGKTNYEQYF	TGTGCCAGCACCCTTAAAAGAGGGAAGACCAACTACGAGCAGTACTTC
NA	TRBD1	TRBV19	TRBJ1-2	CASKPPGTDLNYGYTF	TGTGCCAGTAAACCTCCCGGGACAGACTTAAACTATGGCTACACCTTC
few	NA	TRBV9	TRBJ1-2	CASSAGTGVYGYTF	TGTGCCAGCAGCGCGGGGACGGGAGTCTATGGCTACACCTTC
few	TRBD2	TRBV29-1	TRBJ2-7	CSVVTSGTLGEQYF	TGCAGCGTTGTAACTAGCGGGACATTGGGCGAGCAGTACTTC
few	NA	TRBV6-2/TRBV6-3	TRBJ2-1	CASSRGVELSYNEQFF	TGTGCCAGCAGTCGCGGGGTGGAATTGTCCTACAATGAGCAGTTCTTC
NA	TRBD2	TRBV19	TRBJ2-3	CASSSGASGVRDTQYF	TGTGCCAGTAGTTCCGGAGCTAGCGGGGTACGAGATACGCAGTATTTT
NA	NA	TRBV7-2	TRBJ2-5	CASSSRDLQETQYF	TGTGCCAGCAGCTCCCGGGACTTGCAAGAGACCCAGTACTTC
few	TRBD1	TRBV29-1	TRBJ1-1	CSASGGEDTEAFF	TGCAGCGCCTCAGGGGGCGAGGACACTGAAGCTTTCTTT
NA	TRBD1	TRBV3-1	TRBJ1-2	CASRQGKDYGYTF	TGTGCCAGCCGACAGGGGAAAGACTATGGCTACACCTTC
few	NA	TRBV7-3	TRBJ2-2	CASSFELRDRSNTGELFF	TGTGCCAGCAGCTTTGAGTTGCGGGACAGATCGAACACCGGGGAGCTGTTTTTT
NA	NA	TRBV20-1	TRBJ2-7	CSARGEGGPYEQYF	TGCAGTGCTAGAGGGGAGGGGGGGCCCTACGAGCAGTACTTC
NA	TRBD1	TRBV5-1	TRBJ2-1	CASSLVDRAYNEQFF	TGCGCCAGCAGCTTGGTGGACAGGGCCTACAATGAGCAGTTCTTC
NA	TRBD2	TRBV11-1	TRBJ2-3	CASSLVQGLADTQYF	TGTGCCAGCAGCTTAGTCCAGGGACTAGCAGATACGCAGTATTTT
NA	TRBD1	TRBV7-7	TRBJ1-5	CASSPGTGNF	TGTGCTAGCAGCCCCGGGACAGGGAATTTT
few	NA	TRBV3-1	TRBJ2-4	CASSQSGAKNIQYF	TGTGCCAGCAGCCAAAGCGGAGCCAAAAACATTCAGTACTTC
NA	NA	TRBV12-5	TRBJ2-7	CASGPGSKGGDEQYF	TGTGCTAGTGGCCCGGGGTCCAAGGGCGGCGACGAGCAGTACTTC
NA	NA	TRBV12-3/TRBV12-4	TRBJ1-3	CASSAVGGAYSGNTIYF	TGTGCCAGCAGCGCCGTTGGAGGGGCCTACTCTGGAAACACCATATATTTT
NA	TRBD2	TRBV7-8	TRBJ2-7	CASSFLRLAGVYEQYF	TGCGCCAGCAGCTTTTTACGACTAGCGGGAGTTTACGAGCAGTACTTC
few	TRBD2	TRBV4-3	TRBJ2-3	CASSQDKWDPGTSGGATDTQYF	TGCGCCAGCAGCCAAGATAAGTGGGATCCCGGGACTAGCGGGGGGGCAACAGATACGCAGTATTTT
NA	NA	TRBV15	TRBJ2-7	CVTSRDLQGYEQYF	TGTGTCACCAGCAGAGATCTGCAAGGTTACGAGCAGTACTTC
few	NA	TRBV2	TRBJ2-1	CASSEGLYNEQFF	TGTGCCAGCAGTGAAGGACTCTACAATGAGCAGTTCTTC
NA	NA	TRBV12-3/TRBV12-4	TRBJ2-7	CASSFAGSCEQYF	TGTGCCAGCAGTTTTGCGGGGAGTTGCGAGCAGTACTTC
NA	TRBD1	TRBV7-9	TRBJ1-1	CASSSRAGGMSTEAFF	TGTGCCAGCAGCTCCAGGGCAGGGGGCATGTCGACTGAAGCTTTCTTT
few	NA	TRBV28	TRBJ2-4	CASSFTGDTGYKNIQYF	TGTGCCAGCAGTTTTACCGGAGACACAGGATACAAAAACATTCAGTACTTC
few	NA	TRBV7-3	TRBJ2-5	CASSRDHGQETQYF	TGTGCCAGCAGCCGGGACCACGGACAAGAGACCCAGTACTTC
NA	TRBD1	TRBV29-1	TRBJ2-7	CSGGTGPYEQYF	TGCAGCGGCGGGACAGGACCGTACGAGCAGTACTTC
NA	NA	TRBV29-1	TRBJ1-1	CGVVLNGMNTEAFF	TGCGGCGTTGTCCTAAACGGGATGAACACTGAAGCTTTCTTT
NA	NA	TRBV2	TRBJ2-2	CASSGAGKITGELFF	TGTGCCAGCAGTGGGGCAGGAAAGATCACCGGGGAGCTGTTTTTT
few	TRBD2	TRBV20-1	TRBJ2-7	CSARSSGGGLGEQYF	TGCAGTGCTAGATCTAGCGGGGGCGGTTTGGGGGAGCAGTACTTC
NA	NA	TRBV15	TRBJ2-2	CATSSGGELFF	TGTGCCACCAGCAGTGGCGGGGAGCTGTTTTTT
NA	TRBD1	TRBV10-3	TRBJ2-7	CAISGETGGLRNEQYF	TGTGCCATCAGTGGGGAAACAGGGGGATTAAGGAACGAGCAGTACTTC
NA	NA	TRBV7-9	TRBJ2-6	CASSLSVLTF	TGTGCCAGCAGCTTATCCGTCCTGACTTTC
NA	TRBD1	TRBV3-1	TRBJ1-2	CASSHGGQGNNGYTF	TGTGCCAGCAGCCACGGGGGACAGGGTAATAATGGCTACACCTTC
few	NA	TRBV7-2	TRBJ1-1	CASSSRVFTEAFF	TGTGCCAGCAGTAGCAGGGTATTCACTGAAGCTTTCTTT
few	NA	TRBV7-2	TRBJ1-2	CASSLGFGRARFYGYTF	TGCGCCAGCAGCTTAGGGTTTGGAAGGGCACGATTCTATGGCTACACCTTC
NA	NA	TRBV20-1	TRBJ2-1	CSATRMGPSSSFSYNEQFF	TGCAGTGCTACGAGAATGGGACCAAGCAGTTCCTTCTCCTACAATGAGCAGTTCTTC
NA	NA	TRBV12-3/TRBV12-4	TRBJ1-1	CASCDTEAFF	TGTGCCAGCTGTGACACTGAAGCTTTCTTT
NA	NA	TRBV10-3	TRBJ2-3	CAISAGTDTQYF	TGTGCCATCAGTGCGGGCACAGATACGCAGTATTTT
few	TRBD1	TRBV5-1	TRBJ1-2	CASSLAMGQVKDGYTF	TGCGCCAGCAGCTTGGCGATGGGACAGGTGAAGGATGGCTACACCTTC
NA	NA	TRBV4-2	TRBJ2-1	CASSQAYGEQFF	TGTGCCAGCAGCCAAGCCTACGGGGAGCAGTTCTTC
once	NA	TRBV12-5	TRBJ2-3	CASGLVAASTDTQYF	TGTGCTAGTGGTTTGGTGGCAGCTAGCACAGATACGCAGTATTTT
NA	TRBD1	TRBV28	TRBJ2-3	CASSFIRDRATDTQYF	TGTGCCAGCAGTTTTATACGGGACAGGGCCACAGATACGCAGTATTTT
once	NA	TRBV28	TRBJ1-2	CASSPKNYGYTF	TGTGCCAGCAGCCCCAAGAACTATGGCTACACCTTC
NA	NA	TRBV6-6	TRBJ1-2	CASSLNRGSGYTF	TGTGCCAGCAGTCTTAACCGGGGTAGCGGCTACACCTTC
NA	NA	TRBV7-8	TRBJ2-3	CASSLVSPWSDTQYF	TGTGCCAGCAGCTTAGTCTCCCCTTGGTCCGATACGCAGTATTTT
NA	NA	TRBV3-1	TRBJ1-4	CASSPSGDEKLFF	TGTGCCAGCAGCCCCAGTGGGGATGAAAAACTGTTTTTT
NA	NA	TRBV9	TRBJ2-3	CASSVEGTYTQYF	TGTGCCAGCAGCGTAGAGGGGACTTATACGCAGTATTTT
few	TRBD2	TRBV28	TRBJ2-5	CASSLAGDLQETQYF	TGTGCCAGCAGTTTAGCGGGAGACCTCCAAGAGACCCAGTACTTC
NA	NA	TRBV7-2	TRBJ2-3	CASSLGRQDTQYF	TGTGCCAGCAGCTTAGGGCGGCAGGATACGCAGTATTTT
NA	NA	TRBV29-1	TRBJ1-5	CSVKQGSTNQPQHF	TGCAGCGTAAAACAGGGCTCCACGAATCAGCCCCAGCATTTT
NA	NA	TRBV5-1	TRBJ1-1	CASSLDREGAFF	TGCGCCAGCAGCTTGGACAGGGAAGGGGCTTTCTTT
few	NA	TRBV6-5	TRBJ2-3	CASSYLGELTDTQYF	TGTGCCAGCAGTTATTTGGGGGAGCTCACAGATACGCAGTATTTT
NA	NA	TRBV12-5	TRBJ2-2	CASGPYAAGELFF	TGTGCTAGTGGTCCCTACGCGGCCGGGGAGCTGTTTTTT
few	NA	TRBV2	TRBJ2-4	CASSDRRGIQYF	TGTGCCAGCAGTGACAGGCGGGGAATTCAGTACTTC